This TCR beta chain was captured by sequencing in a study of PD-1 blockade in mismatch repair-deficient tumors. A single count supports this clone. Data came from immunoSEQ multiplex PCR; TCRdb stores just in-frame clones and leaves some out. The data hold over 75,000 clones, with approximately 81% observed a single time. Deletions cut 1 base from V and 6 bases from J, with 22 bases between. This CDR3 region has 18 residues. The germline V gene encodes CDR1 MGHDK and CDR2 SYGVNS. The J gene is TRBJ2-1, the V gene TRBV25-1, with D hard to call. This clonotype was sampled from an adult with mismatch repair-deficient cancer. The sequences come from peripheral blood, collected 12 weeks after starting pembrolizumab. The chain's CDR3 is CASSECKTTYQCRNEQFF. DNA for the CDR3: TGTGCCAGCAGTGAATGTAAAACTACCTACCAGTGTCGCAATGAGCAGTTCTTC.